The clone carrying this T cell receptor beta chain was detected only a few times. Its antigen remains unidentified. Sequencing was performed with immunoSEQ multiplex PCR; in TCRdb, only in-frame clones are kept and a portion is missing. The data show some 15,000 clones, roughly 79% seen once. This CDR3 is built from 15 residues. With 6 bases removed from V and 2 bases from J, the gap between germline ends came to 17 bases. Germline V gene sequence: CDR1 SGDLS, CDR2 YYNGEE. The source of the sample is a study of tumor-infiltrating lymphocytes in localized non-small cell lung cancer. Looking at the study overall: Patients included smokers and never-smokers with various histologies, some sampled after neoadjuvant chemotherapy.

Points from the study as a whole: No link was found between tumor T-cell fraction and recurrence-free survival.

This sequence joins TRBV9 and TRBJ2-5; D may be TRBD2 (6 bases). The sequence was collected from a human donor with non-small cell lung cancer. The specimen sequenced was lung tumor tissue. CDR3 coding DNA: TGTGCCAGCACCGGAGGGCCGGGTTTTCAAGAGACCCAGTACTTC. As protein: CASTGGPGFQETQYF.